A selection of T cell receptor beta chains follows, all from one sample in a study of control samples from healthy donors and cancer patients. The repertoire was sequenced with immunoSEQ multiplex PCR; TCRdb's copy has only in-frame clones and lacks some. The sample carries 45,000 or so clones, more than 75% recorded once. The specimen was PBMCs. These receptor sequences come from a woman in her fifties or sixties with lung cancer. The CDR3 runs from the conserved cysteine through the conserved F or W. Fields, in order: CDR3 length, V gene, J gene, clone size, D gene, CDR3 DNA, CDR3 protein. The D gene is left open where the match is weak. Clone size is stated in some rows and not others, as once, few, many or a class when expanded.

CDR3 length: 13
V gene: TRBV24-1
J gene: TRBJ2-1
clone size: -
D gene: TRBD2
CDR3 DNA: TGTGCCACAAGCAGAACGGGGGGCAATGAGCAGTTCTTC
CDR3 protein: CATSRTGGNEQFF

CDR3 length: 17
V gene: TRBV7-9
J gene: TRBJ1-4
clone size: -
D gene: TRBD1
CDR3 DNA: TGTGCCAGCAGCCCCCCGGGACAGCGACATCAAGGAGAAAAACTGTTTTTT
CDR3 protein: CASSPPGQRHQGEKLFF

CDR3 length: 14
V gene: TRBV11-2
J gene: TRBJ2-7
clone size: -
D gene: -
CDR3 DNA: TGTGCCAGCAGCTTAGGCAATCAGGGGAACGAGCAGTACTTC
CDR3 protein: CASSLGNQGNEQYF

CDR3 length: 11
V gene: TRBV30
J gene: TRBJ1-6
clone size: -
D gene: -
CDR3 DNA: TGTGCCTGGAGTGCGAATTCACCCCTCCACTTT
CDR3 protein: CAWSANSPLHF

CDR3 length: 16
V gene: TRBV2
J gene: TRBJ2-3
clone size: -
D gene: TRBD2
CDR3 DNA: TGTGCCAGCAGGGGAGGACTAGCGGGAGTTCCAGATACGCAGTATTTT
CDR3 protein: CASRGGLAGVPDTQYF

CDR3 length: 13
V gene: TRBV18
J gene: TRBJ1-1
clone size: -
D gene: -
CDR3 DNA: TGTGCCAGCTCACCACGAGGGTCGGGTGAAGCTTTCTTT
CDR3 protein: CASSPRGSGEAFF

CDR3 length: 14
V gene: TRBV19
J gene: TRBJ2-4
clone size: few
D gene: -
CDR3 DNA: TGTGCCAGTAGTATTAAGGCAGGGCAAAACATTCAGTACTTC
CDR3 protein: CASSIKAGQNIQYF

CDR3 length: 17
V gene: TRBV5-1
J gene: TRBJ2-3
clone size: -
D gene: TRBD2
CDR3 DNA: TGCGCCAGCAGCATGATGAGGGGAGCGGGGCTCACAGATACGCAGTATTTT
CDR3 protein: CASSMMRGAGLTDTQYF

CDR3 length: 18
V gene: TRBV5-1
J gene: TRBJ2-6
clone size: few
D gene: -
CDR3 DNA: TGCGCCAGCAGCTTGGAACAAATATTCCCCTCTGGGGCCAACGTCCTGACTTTC
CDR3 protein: CASSLEQIFPSGANVLTF

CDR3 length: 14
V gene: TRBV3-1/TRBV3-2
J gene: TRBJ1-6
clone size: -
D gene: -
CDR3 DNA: TGTGCCAGCAGCCGGACAGATAATAATTCACCCCTCCACTTT
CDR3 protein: CASSRTDNNSPLHF

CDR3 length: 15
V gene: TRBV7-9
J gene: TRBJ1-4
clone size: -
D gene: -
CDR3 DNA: TGTGCCAGCAGCCCCGGGGTAGTCACTAATGAAAAACTGTTTTTT
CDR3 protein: CASSPGVVTNEKLFF

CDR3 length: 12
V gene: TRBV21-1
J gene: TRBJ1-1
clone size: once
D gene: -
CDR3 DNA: TGTGCCAGCAGCGGCCCGAACACTGAAGCTTTCTTT
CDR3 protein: CASSGPNTEAFF

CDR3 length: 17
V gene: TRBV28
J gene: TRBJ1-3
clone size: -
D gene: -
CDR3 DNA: TGTGCCAGCAAAGAGGGAGGGCGCGCGTCCCACGAAAACACCATATATTTT
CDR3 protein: CASKEGGRASHENTIYF

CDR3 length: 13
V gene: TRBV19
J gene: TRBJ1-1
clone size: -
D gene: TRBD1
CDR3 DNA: TGTGCCAGTAGTATCCGACAGGGTCGTGAAGCTTTCTTT
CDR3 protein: CASSIRQGREAFF

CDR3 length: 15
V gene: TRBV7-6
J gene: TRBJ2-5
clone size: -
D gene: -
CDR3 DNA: TGTGCCAGCAGCGTCGCGGGACGGATCCAAGAGACCCAGTACTTC
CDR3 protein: CASSVAGRIQETQYF

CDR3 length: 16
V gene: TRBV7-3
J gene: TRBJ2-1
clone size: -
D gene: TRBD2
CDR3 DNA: TGTGCCAGCAGCGCCTTAGCGGGAATCTCCTACAATGAGCAGTTCTTC
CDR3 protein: CASSALAGISYNEQFF

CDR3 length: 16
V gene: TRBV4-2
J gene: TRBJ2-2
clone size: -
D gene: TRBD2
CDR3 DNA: TGTGCCAGCAGCCAAGGGGCTAGCGGGAACTCCGGGGAGCTGTTTTTT
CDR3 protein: CASSQGASGNSGELFF

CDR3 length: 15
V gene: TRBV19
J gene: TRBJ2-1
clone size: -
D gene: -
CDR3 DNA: TGTGCCAGTAGTATGGTACAGGGTTCCTACAATGAGCAGTTCTTC
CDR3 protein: CASSMVQGSYNEQFF

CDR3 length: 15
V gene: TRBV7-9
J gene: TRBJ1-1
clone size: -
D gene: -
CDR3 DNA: TGTGCCAGCAGCGCCCACGACAAGGGGGGGACTGAAGCTTTCTTT
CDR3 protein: CASSAHDKGGTEAFF

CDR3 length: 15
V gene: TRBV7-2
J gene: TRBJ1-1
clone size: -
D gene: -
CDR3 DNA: TGTGCCAGCAGCTATGACGGCACCAGGGGCACTGAAGCTTTCTTT
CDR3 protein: CASSYDGTRGTEAFF

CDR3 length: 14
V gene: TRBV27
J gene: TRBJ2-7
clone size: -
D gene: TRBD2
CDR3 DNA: TGTGCCAGCTGGGGACTAGACAGTGAGTGCGAGCAGTACTTC
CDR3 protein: CASWGLDSECEQYF